This T cell receptor beta chain was identified in a study of regulatory T cells in long-lasting Graves disease. V shed 2 bases and J shed 7 bases, with 15 bases lying between them. The CDR3 consists of 14 residues. Germline values: CDR1 MNHEY, CDR2 SVGAGI. Library construction for TCR beta used iRepertoire HTBI primers and Arm-PCR of CDR3 regions. TCRdb recomputed calls from the multiplex PCR reads with MiXCR, one row per CDR3 protein. The sample carries 440,000 or so distinct CDR3 sequences, over 15% recorded once. This clonotype was seen a handful of times. The antigen remains undetermined. Notes on the study in general: Newly diagnosed patients shared approximately 1,000 public clonotypes; persistent patients shared around 2,800.

Time point given: newly diagnosed GD, antithyroid drugs for less than 3 months. RNA from PBMCs was the source of the TCR library. These same data were also listed under a study on T cells in Graves' hyperthyroidism and ophthalmopathy. That publication notes: Peripheral blood also featured most of the thyroid clonotypes expanded above 0.001.

The sequencing used peripheral blood mononuclear cells (PBMCs), collected at new diagnosis, from a patient treated with antithyroid drugs. The clonotype comes from a woman aged 30 to 39 with Graves disease. This chain links TRBV6-5 with TRBJ2-7; D gene uncertain. The CDR3 spells CASSYPGRSGEQYF. The CDR3 DNA follows: TGTGCCAGCAGTTACCCTGGGCGTTCTGGGGAGCAGTACTTC.